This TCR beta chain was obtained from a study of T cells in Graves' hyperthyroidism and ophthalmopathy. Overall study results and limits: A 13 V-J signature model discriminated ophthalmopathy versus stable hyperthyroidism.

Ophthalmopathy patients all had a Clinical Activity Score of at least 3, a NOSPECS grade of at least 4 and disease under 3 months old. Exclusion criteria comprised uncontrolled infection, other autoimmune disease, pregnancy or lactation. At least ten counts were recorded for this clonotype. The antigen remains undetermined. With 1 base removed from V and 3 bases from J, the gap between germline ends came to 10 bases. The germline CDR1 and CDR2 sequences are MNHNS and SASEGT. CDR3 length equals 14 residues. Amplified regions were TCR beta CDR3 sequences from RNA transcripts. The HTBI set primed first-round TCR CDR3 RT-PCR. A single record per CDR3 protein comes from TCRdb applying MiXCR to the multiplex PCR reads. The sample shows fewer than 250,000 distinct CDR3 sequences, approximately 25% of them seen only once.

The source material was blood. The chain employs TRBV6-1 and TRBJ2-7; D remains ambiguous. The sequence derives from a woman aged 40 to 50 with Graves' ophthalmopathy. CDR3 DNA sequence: TGTGCCAGCAGTGAAGTAGGGAAGGTCTACGAGCAGTACTTC. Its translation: CASSEVGKVYEQYF.